The TCR beta chain described here comes from a study of CD8 T cells in Susac syndrome. Reverse transcription of roughly 0.5 to 1 ug RNA was carried out with random hexamers. The amplification used immunoSEQ multiplex PCR on TCR beta CDR3; it spanned 54 Vbeta and 13 Jbeta. TCRdb called the immunoSEQ multiplex PCR reads again in MiXCR, with one record for every CDR3 protein. Found here are 210,000 or so distinct CDR3 sequences, 94% of them singletons; the top ten hold over 0.15%. The patients with Susac syndrome were individuals who fulfilled the recently defined diagnostic criteria for disease that was either definite or probable. TEMRA cells were enriched by FACS, while CD8+ and CD4+ T cells were obtained through a negative isolation that was performed magnetically. CDR3 length equals 16 residues. From germline, CDR1 is LGHNA and CDR2 YNFKEQ. V was shortened by 0 bases and J by 2 bases, with 11 bases between the two germline ends.

This clonotype originated in a human donor with Susac syndrome. The sequenced sample was CD4+ T cells from PBMCs. The chain couples TRBV4-2 to TRBJ2-1, with a tentative D call TRBD1 (6 bases). The DNA for the CDR3 is TGTGCCAGCAGCCAAGAAGCAACAGGGACCTACAATGAGCAGTTCTTC. As protein: CASSQEATGTYNEQFF.